Here is one T cell receptor (beta chain) with its context. There are a few counts of this clone. The antigen this receptor binds is unknown. No quality values exist for individual bases; no much larger clone is one base distant. This sample is drawn from a study of shared clonotypes between healthy human individuals (dated by TCRdb to about 2020). As for the study more broadly: The cohort comprised a couple of women and a few men aged 18 to 49 years. For each donor, CD4 naive and CD4 memory were each given three plates, CD8 naive was given two plates, and CD8 memory was given one plate. To estimate repertoire size and how much clonotypes are shared between individuals, the study performed deep sequencing of blood TCR repertoires from about five healthy adults. Libraries were prepared and TCR repertoires were sequenced by different laboratories using diverse techniques, in order to increase sequencing depth and limit assay-specific biases. Between about 0.8 and 9 billion PBMCs per donor were obtained by leukapheresis. Summary of the overall study and its limitations: Estimated clonotype richness was generally larger for naive than for memory subsets. Based on pairwise subsampling, the degree of clonotype sharing among donors was expected to be affected by sequencing depth. Across a few donors, approximately 5% of naive CD4, approximately 4% of naive CD8, around 2.1% of memory CD4, and approximately 0.4% of memory CD8 clonotypes were shared. Compared with non-shared clonotypes, the clonotypes found in all four sorted-subset donors had higher generation probabilities. Rarefaction of sorted-subset datasets indicated incomplete sequencing despite the large sequencing depth. Sampling was limited to blood, and TCR repertoires in tissue likely differ from TCR repertoires in blood. The genetic and exposure-history diversity represented was limited by the small number of donors.

CDR1 MNHNY and CDR2 SVGAGI are derived from the germline V gene (reference sequence). A distance of 13 bases separates the germline ends of V and J, which lose 6 bases and 5 bases respectively. Its CDR3 holds 13 amino acids, cysteine through phenylalanine. The only DNA kept is the CDR3, 39 bases in frame from the first base. TCR CDR3 regions were amplified from genomic DNA by multiplex PCR using the deep immunoSEQ assay. For each cell subset, the extracted genomic DNA was distributed evenly across all wells of several immunoSEQ 96-well plates, and each plate served as one replicate. For sorted subsets, 150 to 250 ng genomic DNA, equal to 30,000 or so T cell genomes, was loaded into each replicate PCR. Purified libraries were quantified with a Qubit 3.0 fluorometer, sized on a Bioanalyzer 2100, and re-quantified with the KAPA Library Quantification kit. A separate single-read 150-cycle Illumina NextSeq 550 flow cell was used to sequence each immunoSEQ 96-well plate. From the authors' description of their analysis: Because only junctional sequences without quality scores were contained in the immunoSEQ output, filtering matching that applied to full-length reads could not be performed. To assign V/J genes and CDR3, sequences were annotated using PyIR, a Python wrapper for IgBLAST v1.9, with IMGT germline references. Reads with weak V/J assignments (E-value above 1e-6), missing CDR3, stop codons, out-of-frame junctions, or ambiguous translated residues were removed. A V3J clonotype was defined by an identical inferred V gene, J gene, and CDR3 amino acid sequence. To compute the percentage overlap between repertoires, the number of shared unique clonotypes was divided by the size of the smaller repertoire. Three approaches were used to assess repertoire richness: RTK rarefaction, the Chao1 estimator, and Recon v2.1 estimates of unobserved clonotypes. Generation probabilities for all TCRbeta clonotypes obtained by the gDNA method from four donors were computed using OLGA. Held by TCRdb, this immuneACCESS table contains in-frame sequences only and omits some clones. Under half of the omission traces to an unresolved V gene where checked; the cause of the rest is unknown. V and J calls and clone size are copied from that table; D and trimming were computed from the DNA. The sample has roughly 2.4 million clones on record, about 94% of them singletons. Roughly 0.13% of the sample is in the top ten clones.

Healthy HIV-negative adults with no recently reported acute infections or vaccinations were included as donors. Every donor was a Caucasian adult residing in Nashville, Tennessee, USA. CD4+ T cells were enriched through magnetic negative selection, after which naive cells were positively selected on CD45RA and the remaining negative fraction served as the memory subset. After blood collection by leukapheresis, PBMCs were isolated using Ficoll-Histopaque density gradient centrifugation and then cryopreserved in the vapor phase of liquid nitrogen. Purity and quantity of every magnetically sorted T cell population were checked by analytical flow cytometry. From each sorted fraction, genomic DNA was isolated and quantified by UV absorbance on a Nanodrop 2000c.

The TCR originated in a man between 18 and 35 years old in good health. The chain is assembled from TRBV6-6 and TRBJ1-1; too little of a D gene remains to name it. Sequencing input: naive CD4+ T cells sorted from blood. Sample cell subset or site, as interpreted from the label and publication: CD45RA+ positively selected. The CDR3 is CASRKPTRTEAFF. The DNA is as follows: TGTGCCAGCAGGAAGCCAACAAGGACTGAAGCTTTCTTT.